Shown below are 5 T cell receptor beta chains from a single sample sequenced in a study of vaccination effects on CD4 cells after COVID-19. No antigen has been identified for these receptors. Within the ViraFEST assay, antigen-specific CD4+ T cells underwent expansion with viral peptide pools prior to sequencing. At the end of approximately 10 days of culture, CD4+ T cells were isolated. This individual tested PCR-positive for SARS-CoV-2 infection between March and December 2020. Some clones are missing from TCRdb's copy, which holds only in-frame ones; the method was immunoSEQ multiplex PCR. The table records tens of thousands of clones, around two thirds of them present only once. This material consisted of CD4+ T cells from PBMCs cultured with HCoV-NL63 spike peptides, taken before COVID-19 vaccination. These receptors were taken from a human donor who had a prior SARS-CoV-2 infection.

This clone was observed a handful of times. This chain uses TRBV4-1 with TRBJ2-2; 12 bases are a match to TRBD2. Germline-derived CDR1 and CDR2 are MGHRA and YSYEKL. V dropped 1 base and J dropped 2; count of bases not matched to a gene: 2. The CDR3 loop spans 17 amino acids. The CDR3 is CASSQGLAGDNTGELFF. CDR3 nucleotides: TGCGCCAGCAGCCAAGGACTAGCGGGGGATAACACCGGGGAGCTGTTTTTT.

CDR3 in amino acids: CASSLAGPQGGYTF. For the CDR3, the DNA is TGCGCCAGCAGCTTGGCAGGTCCCCAAGGCGGCTACACCTTC. J is TRBJ1-2 and V is TRBV5-1, with no clear D. The ends were cut back, 0 bases at V and 8 bases at J, with 14 bases in the middle. Germline CDR1 and CDR2: SGHRS and YFSETQ. The CDR3 length is 14 residues.

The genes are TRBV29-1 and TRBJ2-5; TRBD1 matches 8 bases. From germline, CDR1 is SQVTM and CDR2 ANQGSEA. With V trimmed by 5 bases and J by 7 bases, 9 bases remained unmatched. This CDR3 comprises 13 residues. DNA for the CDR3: TGCAGCGTTCAGGGGGCAGGGGGAGGGACCCAGTACTTC. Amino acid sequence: CSVQGAGGGTQYF.

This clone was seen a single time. CDR3 sequence reads: CASSLGFPTNTQYF. The DNA for the CDR3 is TGCGCCAGCAGCTTGGGCTTTCCGACAAATACGCAGTATTTT. The genes are TRBV5-1 and TRBJ2-3; D not certain. The germline V and J ends were trimmed by 0 bases and 7 bases, with 12 bases remaining between them. Looked up from germline, CDR1 is SGHRS and CDR2 is YFSETQ. The CDR3 contains 14 residues.

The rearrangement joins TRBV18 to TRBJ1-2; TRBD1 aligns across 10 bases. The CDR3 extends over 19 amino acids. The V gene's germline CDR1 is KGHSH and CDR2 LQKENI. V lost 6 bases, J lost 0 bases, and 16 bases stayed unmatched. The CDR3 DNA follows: TGTGCCAGCTCCCCTACGGGACAGGGGATCCTAGAAGCTAACTATGGCTACACCTTC. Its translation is CASSPTGQGILEANYGYTF.